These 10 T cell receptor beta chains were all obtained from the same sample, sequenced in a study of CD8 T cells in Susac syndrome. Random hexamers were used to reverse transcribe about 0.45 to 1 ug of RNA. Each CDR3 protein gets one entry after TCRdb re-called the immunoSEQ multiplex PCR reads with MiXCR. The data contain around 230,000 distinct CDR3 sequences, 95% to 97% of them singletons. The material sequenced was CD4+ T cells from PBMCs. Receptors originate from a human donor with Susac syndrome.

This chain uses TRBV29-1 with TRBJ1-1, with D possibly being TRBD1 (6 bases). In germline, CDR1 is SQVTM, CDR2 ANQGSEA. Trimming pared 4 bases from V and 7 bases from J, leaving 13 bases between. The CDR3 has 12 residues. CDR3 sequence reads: CSVVPRGYEAFF. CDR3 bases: TGCAGCGTTGTACCCAGGGGATATGAAGCTTTCTTT.

CDR3 DNA sequence: TGCAGCGTTGGGGACAGAGTAGAGACCCAGTACTTC. Translated: CSVGDRVETQYF. The chain recombines TRBV29-1 with TRBJ2-5, with 7 positions matching TRBD1. This CDR3 comprises 12 residues. The germline V gene has CDR1 SQVTM and CDR2 ANQGSEA. The V and J ends lost 4 bases and 4 bases, in that order; junction bases with no gene match: 3.

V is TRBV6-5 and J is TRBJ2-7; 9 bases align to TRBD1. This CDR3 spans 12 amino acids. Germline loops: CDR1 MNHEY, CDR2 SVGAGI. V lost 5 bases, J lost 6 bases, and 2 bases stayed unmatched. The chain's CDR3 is CASSRQGVEQYF. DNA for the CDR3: TGTGCCAGCAGTAGACAGGGGGTCGAGCAGTACTTC.

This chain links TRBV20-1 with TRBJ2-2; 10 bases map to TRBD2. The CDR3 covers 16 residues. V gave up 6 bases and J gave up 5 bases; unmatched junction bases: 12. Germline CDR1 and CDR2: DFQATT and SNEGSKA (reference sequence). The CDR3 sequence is CSARPSGRAITGELFF. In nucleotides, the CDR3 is TGCAGTGCAAGACCGAGCGGGAGGGCCATTACCGGGGAGCTGTTTTTT.

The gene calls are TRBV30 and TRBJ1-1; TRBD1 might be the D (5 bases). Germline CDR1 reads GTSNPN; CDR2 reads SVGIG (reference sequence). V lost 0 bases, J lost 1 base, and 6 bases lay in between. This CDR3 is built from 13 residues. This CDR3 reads CAWSVDTNTEAFF. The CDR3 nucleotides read TGTGCCTGGAGTGTGGACACGAACACTGAAGCTTTCTTT.

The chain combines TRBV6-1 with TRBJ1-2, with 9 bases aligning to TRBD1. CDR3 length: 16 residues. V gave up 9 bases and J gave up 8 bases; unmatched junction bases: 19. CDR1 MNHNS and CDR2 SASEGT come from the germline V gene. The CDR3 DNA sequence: TGTGCCAGTACTACAACAGGGGGCCTTAACCGCTGGGGCTACACCTTC. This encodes CASTTTGGLNRWGYTF.

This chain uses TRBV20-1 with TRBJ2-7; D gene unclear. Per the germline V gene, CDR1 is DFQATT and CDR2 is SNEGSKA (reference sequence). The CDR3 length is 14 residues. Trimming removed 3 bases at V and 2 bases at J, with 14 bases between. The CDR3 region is CSASNPSGTYEQYF. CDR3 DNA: TGCAGTGCTAGTAATCCATCCGGAACCTACGAGCAGTACTTC.

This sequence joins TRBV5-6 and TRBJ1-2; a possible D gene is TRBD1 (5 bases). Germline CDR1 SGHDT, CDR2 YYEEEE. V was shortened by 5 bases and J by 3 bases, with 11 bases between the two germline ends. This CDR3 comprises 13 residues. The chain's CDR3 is CASRPDTHYGYTF. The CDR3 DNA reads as TGTGCCAGCAGACCGGACACCCACTATGGCTACACCTTC.

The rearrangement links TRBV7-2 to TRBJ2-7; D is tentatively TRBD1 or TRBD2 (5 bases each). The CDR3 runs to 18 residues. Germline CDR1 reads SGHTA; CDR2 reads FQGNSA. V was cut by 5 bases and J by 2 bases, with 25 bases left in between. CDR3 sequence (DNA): TGTGCCAGCAGCCACGCCCCCATTGCCGGATTGGGGGCCTACGAGCAGTACTTC. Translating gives CASSHAPIAGLGAYEQYF.

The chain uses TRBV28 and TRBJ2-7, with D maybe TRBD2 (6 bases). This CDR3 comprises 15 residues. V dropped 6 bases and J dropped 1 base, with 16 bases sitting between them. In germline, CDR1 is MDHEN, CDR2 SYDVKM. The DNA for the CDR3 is TGTGCCAGCAGCCCCGGGGGACCCCCTTCCTACGAGCAGTACTTC. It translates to CASSPGGPPSYEQYF.